This T cell receptor (beta chain) emerged from a study of cytomegalovirus exposure and HLA in healthy donors (TCRdb year 2017). Study-wide context: In an earlier analysis of approximately 500 of the donors, 276 Gb of sequence data and some 100 million unique TCR beta sequences from 150 million to 200 million T cells were reported. The number of donors typed differed by locus, with about 620-630 for A, B, C, DRB1 and DQB1, around 500 for DQA1, approximately 580 for DPA1, and 472 for DPB1. In addition to the first cohort of hundreds of subjects, a separate validation cohort of approximately 130 different subjects was used. Genome-wide SNP genotypes for about 65% of the roughly 700 donors were used in a later genetic analysis, which treated that subset as a discovery cohort. Of the 398 genotyped donors, 65% to 90% fell in the genetic ancestry cluster associated with self-reported Caucasian donors. High-throughput TCR immunosequencing, statistical association of individual TCRs with disease status, and machine learning were combined to predict cytomegalovirus infection status. An earlier analysis of 587 of the donors applied high-throughput TCR beta sequencing to assess whether each TCR beta V gene segment acted as functional or pseudogenic. Rather than drawing on any new phenotypic data, the later analysis identified candidate immune exposures from TCR beta sequences and the way those sequences occurred across donors. About five DR-DQ haplotypes were treated as single units for association and clustering because of strong linkage in the cohort. All discovery cohort repertoires had been generated on a single sequencing platform. Among over 350 genotyped donors of the cohort, an average of about 240,000 unique TCR beta nucleotide sequences were sequenced per donor, around 20% of them non-productive. About 300 gigabases of sequencing data and some 85 million unique TCR sequences were included in an early release covering roughly 600 HLA-typed donors. Alongside the repertoire data, information on donor age, sex, ethnicity and CMV serostatus was compiled. In a later analysis, previously published TCR beta repertoires from 550 to 750 donors were re-analyzed and high-resolution HLA genotyping was added so that TCR occurrence patterns could be studied. HLA typing included class I and class II loci at four-digit resolution. The aim of the study was to test whether cataloging public T cell receptors could identify signatures of past pathogen exposure. Using immunosequencing, the study profiled T cell repertoires from 666 subjects and related those repertoires to cytomegalovirus serostatus.

V ends up 9 bases short and J 0 bases short, with an unmatched junction base count of 9. CDR1 and CDR2, looked up from the germline V gene (reference sequence), are LNHDA and SQIVND. From the cysteine through the phenylalanine, the CDR3 covers 16 amino acids. The CDR3 DNA has 48 bases and is translated from base 1. Here is what the overall study found, with its caveats: The earlier analysis of approximately 590 of the donors excluded over 15 rarely observed V segments, including chromosome 9 orphons, because counts were too low. Linkage disequilibrium might explain the correlated functional status among segregating V segments, but an unknown experimental factor could not be excluded. The classifier was reported to diagnose cytomegalovirus status with high specificity and sensitivity in both the original cohort and the validation cohort. Across donors, most TCR sequences were observed very rarely, whereas some public TCRs were present in many individuals. In the study, 150 to 200 TCR beta chains were listed as associated with cytomegalovirus. When HLA alleles, especially DR and DQ, strongly co-occurred, TCR associations were difficult to assign to individual alleles. In an earlier analysis of about 550 of the donors, most TCR beta V segments were observed in productive rearrangements about 87% or about 30% of the time, broadly matching IMGT annotations. In vitro tests confirmed that a few of the cytomegalovirus-associated TCR beta chains recognize cytomegalovirus antigens. In a later genetic analysis, fewer N-insertions in productive TCRs were reported among donors in an Asian-associated ancestry cluster than the roughly 700-donor mean. A group of highly shared sequence variants was considered likely to be a technical artifact of the sequencing pipeline. At a false discovery rate of 0.05, a later analysis linked some 18,000 TCR beta sequences to specific HLA alleles. Roughly uniform sequencing depth across donors was assumed in presence/absence analyses, although this assumption may not hold. A further reported finding was that TCR beta sequences accurately predicted the HLA-A and HLA-B alleles for most subjects in the first cohort. A later genetic analysis associated a missense DCLRE1C variant with V-gene and J-gene trimming of TCR beta chains, and an independent cohort replicated the association. Compared with equally common non-associated chains, HLA-associated TCR beta chains in a later analysis were more clonally expanded and had lower generation probabilities. Most CMV-associated TCR beta chains appeared to be HLA-restricted in a later analysis, and the HLA associations seemed to be driven largely by CMV exposure. CMV serostatus was the only immune exposure information available for the cohort. The cohort was sequenced for TCR beta chains only, and without alpha or paired-chain data the features that could be detected were limited. A later analysis found that TCR association rates varied across HLA loci, with DRB1 alleles showing the most associated TCRs and HLA-C alleles the fewest. Because HLA typing was missing for some donors at each locus, association tests included only the typed subset. According to the authors, the approach could potentially be generalized to other disease states and immunological phenotypes. In a later analysis, several top co-occurrence clusters were reported to appear linked to parvovirus B19, influenza, CMV and Epstein-Barr virus. Because the 87-base-pair reads could not distinguish some IMGT-functional V segments, including TRBV6-2 and TRBV6-3, those segments were excluded.

Receptors were amplified or captured by the immunoSEQ multiplex PCR assay. The multiplex PCR relied on a mix of 60 forward primers for TCR Vbeta segments and 13 reverse primers for TCR Jbeta segments. The CDR3 region of rearranged TCR beta genes was amplified from genomic DNA with a multiplex PCR assay. The Illumina HiSeq System was used to sequence the amplified TCR beta libraries as 87-base-pair reads. The paper's data handling went like this. Across the 500 to 700 repertoires, a later analysis counted tens of millions of unique TCR beta chains, some 11 million of which were shared by at least two donors. Raw reads were error-corrected and collapsed into unique sequences by a nearest-neighbor algorithm in which closely related sequences were merged to remove PCR and sequencing errors. CDR3 sequences were aligned to IMGT reference sequences to assign V, D and J gene segments. For a sequence to be retained, a match of at least six nucleotides to both a V gene segment and a J gene segment was required. A rearrangement counted as productive if the CDR3 had no stop codons and remained in frame with V and J, and every other rearrangement counted as non-productive. CDR3 was defined by IMGT convention, running from the second conserved V-encoded cysteine to the conserved J-encoded phenylalanine. Sequences without an unambiguous match to a single V gene segment were excluded from the earlier analysis of approximately 560 of the donors. An earlier analysis of 587 of the donors called V segments functional above 56.7% productive rearrangements and segregating when the between-donor standard deviation exceeded 5%. To diagnose cytomegalovirus status from the catalog of TCR beta chain sequences, a statistical classification framework was built. In a later analysis, V and J genes were assigned by comparing TCR nucleotide sequences against IMGT/GENE-DB human TR gene sequences. In a later analysis, CDR3 sequences and most-parsimonious VDJ recombination scenarios were assigned using the TCRdist pipeline. In a later analysis, each TCR beta chain was defined by its CDR3 amino acid sequence together with its V-gene family, and reads without a unique V-gene family were excluded. To address suspected cross-contamination and a sequencing artifact, a later analysis removed around 590 highly shared, low-generation-probability nucleotide sequences. A later analysis calculated a clonal expansion index for each public chain from normalized within-repertoire ranks of inferred template counts. Generation probabilities in a later analysis came from a VDJ recombination model fitted to out-of-frame rearrangements, and those results were checked against IGoR. In a later analysis, hypergeometric tests were used to score TCR-TCR, TCR-HLA and TCR-CMV co-occurrence, with a repertoire-size bias correction applied to TCR pairs. False discovery rates were estimated in a later analysis by permuting HLA or CMV assignments 20 times. In a later analysis, co-occurring TCRs were grouped using DBSCAN, with TCRdist sequence similarity added in when clustering inside HLA-allele-positive subsets. Repertoires with fewer than 30,000 or more than 120,000 public chains, plus five repertoires with anomalous nucleotide sharing, were excluded from co-occurrence clustering. The table was pulled from immuneACCESS by TCRdb, which kept in-frame rearrangements only. Such tables lose some clones; where checked, under half of the loss comes from unresolved V genes, and the rest has no known cause. V, J and clone size are taken as reported in that table, and D and trimming were inferred from the DNA itself. For this sample the table gives roughly 93,000 clones, of which roughly 80% were detected only once. Jointly, the top ten make up around 2.9% of the sample.

Points on this clone: No cognate antigen has been identified for it. Within one base of it there is no much larger clone, and no base qualities were kept.

The cohort comprised some 730 healthy bone marrow donors. At the time of sampling, all cohort members were nominally healthy, though unrecorded immune exposures were likely present. The donor was CMV seronegative and belonged to the group of several hundred seronegative cohort members. A peripheral blood sample was provided by each donor, and peripheral blood mononuclear cells were used for TCR beta sequencing. The Qiagen DNeasy Blood Extraction Kit was used to extract genomic DNA from the blood cell samples. The receptor's source is a man between 40 and 49 years old in good health and CMV-seronegative. What was sequenced was PBMCs. The chain is encoded by TRBV19 joined to TRBJ1-3; 9 bases in the junction line up with TRBD1. The DNA sequence reads TGTGCCAGCCGGCGACAGGGGGAAGACTCTGGAAACACCATATATTTT. Its product reads: CASRRQGEDSGNTIYF.